The clone carrying this TCR beta chain appeared a few times. Its antigen is unidentified. The sequenced template was cDNA made from the entire isolated RNA. This table comes from immunoSEQ multiplex PCR, and its TCRdb copy is limited to in-frame clones, with some not included. The repertoire holds 200,000 to 250,000 clones, with about 11% as singletons. The data derive from a study of beta chain features in type 1 diabetes. Broader study findings: A pattern of fewer insertions and more deletions at VDJ junctions was seen in type 1 diabetes patients. Naive, central memory and Treg TCRB repertoires appeared more alike in patients than in healthy donors.

This sequence originates from a man aged 18 to 30 in good health. Sequences were obtained from central memory CD4+ T cells from blood.

CDR3 nucleotide sequence: TGTGCCAGCAGTGAAGCCCGTCCTAGCGGGAGAAGCGATGAGCAGTTCTTC. Protein sequence: CASSEARPSGRSDEQFF. V and J are TRBV6-1 and TRBJ2-1, with 10 bases lining up with TRBD2. The CDR3 has 17 amino acids. The J segment lost 8 bases and the V segment lost 0 bases, leaving 10 bases of the junction unmatched. Germline CDR1 MNHNS, CDR2 SASEGT.